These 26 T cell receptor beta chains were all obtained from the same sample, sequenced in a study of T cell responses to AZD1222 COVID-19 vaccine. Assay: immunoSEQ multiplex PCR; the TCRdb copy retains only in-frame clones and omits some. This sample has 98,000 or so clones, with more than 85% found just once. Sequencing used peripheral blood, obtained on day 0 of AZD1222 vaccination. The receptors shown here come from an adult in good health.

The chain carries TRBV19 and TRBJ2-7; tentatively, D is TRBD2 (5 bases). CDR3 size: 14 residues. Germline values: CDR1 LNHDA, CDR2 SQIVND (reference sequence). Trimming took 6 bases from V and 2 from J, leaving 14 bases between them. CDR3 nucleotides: TGTGCCAGTAGGAAGGGAGCAGGCCCCTACGAGCAGTACTTC. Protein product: CASRKGAGPYEQYF.

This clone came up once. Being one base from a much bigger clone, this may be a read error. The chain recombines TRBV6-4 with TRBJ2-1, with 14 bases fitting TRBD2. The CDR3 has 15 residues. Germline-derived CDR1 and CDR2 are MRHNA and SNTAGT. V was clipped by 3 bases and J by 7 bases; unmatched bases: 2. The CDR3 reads CASSEGTSGSNEQFF. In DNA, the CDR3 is TGTGCCAGCAGTGAAGGGACTAGCGGGAGTAATGAGCAGTTCTTC.

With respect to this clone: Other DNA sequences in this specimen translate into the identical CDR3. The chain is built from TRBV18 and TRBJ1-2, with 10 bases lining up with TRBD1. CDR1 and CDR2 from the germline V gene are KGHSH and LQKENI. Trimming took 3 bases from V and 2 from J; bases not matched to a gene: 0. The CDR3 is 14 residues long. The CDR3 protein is CASSPGQGNYGYTF. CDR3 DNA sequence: TGTGCCAGCTCACCGGGACAGGGGAACTATGGCTACACCTTC.

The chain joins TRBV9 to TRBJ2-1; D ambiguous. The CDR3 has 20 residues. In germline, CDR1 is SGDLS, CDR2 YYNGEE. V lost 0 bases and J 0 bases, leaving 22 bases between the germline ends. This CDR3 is CASSVAPEWKLSGSYNEQFF. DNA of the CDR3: TGTGCCAGCAGCGTAGCTCCGGAATGGAAACTCTCGGGCTCCTACAATGAGCAGTTCTTC.

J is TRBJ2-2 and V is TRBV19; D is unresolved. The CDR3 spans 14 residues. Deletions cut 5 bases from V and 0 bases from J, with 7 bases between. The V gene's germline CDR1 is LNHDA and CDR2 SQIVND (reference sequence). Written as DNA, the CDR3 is TGTGCCAGTAGTTCCCAACCGAACACCGGGGAGCTGTTTTTT. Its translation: CASSSQPNTGELFF.

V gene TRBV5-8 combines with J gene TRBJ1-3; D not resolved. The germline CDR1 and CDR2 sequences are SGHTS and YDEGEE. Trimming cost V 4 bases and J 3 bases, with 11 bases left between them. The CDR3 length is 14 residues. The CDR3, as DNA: TGTGCCAGCAGCCGGACCCTCGTTGGAAACACCATATATTTT. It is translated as CASSRTLVGNTIYF.

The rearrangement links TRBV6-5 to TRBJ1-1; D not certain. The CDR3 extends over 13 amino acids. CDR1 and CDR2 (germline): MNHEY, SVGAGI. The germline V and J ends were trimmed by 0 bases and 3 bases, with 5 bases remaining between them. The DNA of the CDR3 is TGTGCCAGCAGTTACTCGCAGGACACTGAAGCTTTCTTT. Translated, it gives CASSYSQDTEAFF.

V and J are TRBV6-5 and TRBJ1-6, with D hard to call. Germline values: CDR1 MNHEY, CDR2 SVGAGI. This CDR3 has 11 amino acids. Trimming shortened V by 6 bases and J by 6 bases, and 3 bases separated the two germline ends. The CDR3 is CASSTNSPLHF. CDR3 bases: TGTGCCAGCAGCACTAATTCACCCCTCCACTTT.

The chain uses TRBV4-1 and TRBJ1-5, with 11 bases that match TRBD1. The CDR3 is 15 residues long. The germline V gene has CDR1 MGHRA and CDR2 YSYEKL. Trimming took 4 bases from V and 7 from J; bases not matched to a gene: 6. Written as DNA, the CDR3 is TGCGCCAGCAGCCGGGGACAGGGGGGCGAACAGCCCCAGCATTTT. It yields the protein CASSRGQGGEQPQHF.

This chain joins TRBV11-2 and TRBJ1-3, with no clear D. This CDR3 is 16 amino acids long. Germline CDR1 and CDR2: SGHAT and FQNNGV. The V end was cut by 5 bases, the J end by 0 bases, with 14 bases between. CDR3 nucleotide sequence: TGTGCCAGCAGCCCACCGGGTATTAGCTCTGGAAACACCATATATTTT. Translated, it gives CASSPPGISSGNTIYF. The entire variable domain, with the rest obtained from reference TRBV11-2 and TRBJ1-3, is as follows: EAGVAQSPRYKIIEKRQSVAFWCNPISGHATLYWYQQILGQGPKLLIQFQNNGVVDDSQLPKDRFSAERLKGVDSTLKIQPAKLEDSAVYLCASSPPGISSGNTIYFGEGSWLTVV.

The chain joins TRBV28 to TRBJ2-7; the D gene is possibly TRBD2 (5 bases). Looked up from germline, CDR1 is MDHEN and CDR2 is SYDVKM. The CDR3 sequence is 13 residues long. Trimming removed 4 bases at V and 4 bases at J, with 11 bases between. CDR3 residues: CASSSRTGYEQYF. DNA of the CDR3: TGTGCCAGCAGTTCCCGGACGGGGTACGAGCAGTACTTC.

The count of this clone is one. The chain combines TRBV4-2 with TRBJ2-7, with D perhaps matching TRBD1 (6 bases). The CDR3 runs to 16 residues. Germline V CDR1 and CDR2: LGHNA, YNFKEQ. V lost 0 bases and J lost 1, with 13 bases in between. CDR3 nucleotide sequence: TGTGCCAGCAGCCAAGATGGGGGCTCGCCGTCCTACGAGCAGTACTTC. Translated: CASSQDGGSPSYEQYF.

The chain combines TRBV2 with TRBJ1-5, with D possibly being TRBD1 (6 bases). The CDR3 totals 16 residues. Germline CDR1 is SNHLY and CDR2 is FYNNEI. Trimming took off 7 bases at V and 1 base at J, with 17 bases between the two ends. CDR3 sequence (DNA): TGTGCCAGCACCAAGGGGGGGATATTGAGCAATCAGCCCCAGCATTTT. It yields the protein CASTKGGILSNQPQHF.

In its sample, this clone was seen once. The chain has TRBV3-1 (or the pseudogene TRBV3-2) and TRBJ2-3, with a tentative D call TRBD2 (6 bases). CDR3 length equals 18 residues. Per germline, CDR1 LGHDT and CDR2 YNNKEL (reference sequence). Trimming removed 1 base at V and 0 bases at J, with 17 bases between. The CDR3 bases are TGTGCCAGCAGCCAAGGCTGGGGTAGCGGAGCTAGCACAGATACGCAGTATTTT. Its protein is CASSQGWGSGASTDTQYF.

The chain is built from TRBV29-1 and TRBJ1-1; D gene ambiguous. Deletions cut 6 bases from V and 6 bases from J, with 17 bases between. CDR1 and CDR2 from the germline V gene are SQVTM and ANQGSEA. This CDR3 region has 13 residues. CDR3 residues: CSVAADTAAEAFF. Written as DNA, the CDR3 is TGCAGCGTAGCCGCTGACACCGCGGCTGAAGCTTTCTTT.

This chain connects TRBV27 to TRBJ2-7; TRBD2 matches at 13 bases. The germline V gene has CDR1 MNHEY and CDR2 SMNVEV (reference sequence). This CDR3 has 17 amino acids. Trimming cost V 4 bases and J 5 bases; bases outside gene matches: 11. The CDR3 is CASSYPWTSGSPDEQYF. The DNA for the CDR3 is TGTGCCAGCAGTTACCCCTGGACTAGCGGGAGTCCCGACGAGCAGTACTTC.

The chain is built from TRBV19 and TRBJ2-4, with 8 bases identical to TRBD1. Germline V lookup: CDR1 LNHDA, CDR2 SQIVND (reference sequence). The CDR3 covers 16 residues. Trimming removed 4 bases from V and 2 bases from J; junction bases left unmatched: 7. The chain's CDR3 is CASSTQGDGSKNIQYF. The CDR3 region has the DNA TGTGCCAGTAGTACACAGGGGGATGGGTCCAAAAACATTCAGTACTTC.

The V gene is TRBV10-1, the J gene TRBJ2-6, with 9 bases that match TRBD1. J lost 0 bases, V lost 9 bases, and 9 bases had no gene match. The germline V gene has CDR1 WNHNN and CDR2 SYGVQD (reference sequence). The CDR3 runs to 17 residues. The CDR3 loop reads CASRAPGQGSGANVLTF. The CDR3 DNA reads TGCGCCAGTCGAGCACCGGGACAGGGCTCTGGGGCCAACGTCCTGACTTTC.

The chain's CDR3 is CASSQLRGGSEQYF. CDR3 nucleotides: TGTGCCAGCAGCCAACTCAGAGGGGGCTCCGAGCAGTACTTC. The chain recombines TRBV11-2 with TRBJ2-7, with TRBD1 matching 7 bases. Trimming at V came to 5 bases and at J to 6 bases, leaving 10 bases not matched to a gene. The CDR3 runs 14 residues. CDR1 is SGHAT and CDR2 is FQNNGV in the germline V gene.

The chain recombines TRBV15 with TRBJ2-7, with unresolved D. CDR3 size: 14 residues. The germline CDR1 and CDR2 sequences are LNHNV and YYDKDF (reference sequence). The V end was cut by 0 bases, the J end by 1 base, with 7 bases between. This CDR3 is CATSREAGSYEQYF. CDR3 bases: TGTGCCACCAGCAGAGAGGCCGGTTCCTACGAGCAGTACTTC.

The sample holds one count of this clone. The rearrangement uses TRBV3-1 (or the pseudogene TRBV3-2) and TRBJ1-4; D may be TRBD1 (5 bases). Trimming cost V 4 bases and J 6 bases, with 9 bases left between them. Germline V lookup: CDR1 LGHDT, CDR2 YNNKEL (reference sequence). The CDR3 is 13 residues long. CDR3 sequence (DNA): TGTGCCAGCAGCCCCCCGGGGGATGAAAAACTGTTTTTT. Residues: CASSPPGDEKLFF.

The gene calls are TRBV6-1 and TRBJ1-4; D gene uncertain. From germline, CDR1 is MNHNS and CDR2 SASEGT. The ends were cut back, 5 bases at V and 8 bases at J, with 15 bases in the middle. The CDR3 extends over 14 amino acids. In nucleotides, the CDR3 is TGTGCCAGCAGTTTGAGCGGTCGTGGGGAAAAACTGTTTTTT. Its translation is CASSLSGRGEKLFF.

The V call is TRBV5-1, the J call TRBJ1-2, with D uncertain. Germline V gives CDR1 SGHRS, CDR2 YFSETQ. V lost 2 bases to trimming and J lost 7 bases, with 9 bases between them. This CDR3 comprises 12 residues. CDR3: CASSFSSSGYTF. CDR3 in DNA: TGCGCCAGCAGCTTCAGCTCATCTGGCTACACCTTC. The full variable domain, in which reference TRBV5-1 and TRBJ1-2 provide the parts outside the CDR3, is KAGVTQTPRYLIKTRGQQVTLSCSPISGHRSVSWYQQTPGQGLQFLFEYFSETQRNKGNFPGRFSGRQFSNSRSEMNVSTLELGDSALYLCASSFSSSGYTFGSGTRLTVV.

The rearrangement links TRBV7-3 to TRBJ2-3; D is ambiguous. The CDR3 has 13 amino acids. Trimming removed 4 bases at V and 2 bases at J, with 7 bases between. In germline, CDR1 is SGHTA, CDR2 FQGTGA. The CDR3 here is CASSSMNTDTQYF. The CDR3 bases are TGTGCCAGCAGCTCGATGAACACAGATACGCAGTATTTT.

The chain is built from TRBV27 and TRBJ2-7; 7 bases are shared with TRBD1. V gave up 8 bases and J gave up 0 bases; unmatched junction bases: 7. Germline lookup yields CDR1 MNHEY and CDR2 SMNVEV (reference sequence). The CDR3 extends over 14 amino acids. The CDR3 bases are TGTGCCAGCGGCCCATCAGGGGGCTCCTACGAGCAGTACTTC. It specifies CASGPSGGSYEQYF.

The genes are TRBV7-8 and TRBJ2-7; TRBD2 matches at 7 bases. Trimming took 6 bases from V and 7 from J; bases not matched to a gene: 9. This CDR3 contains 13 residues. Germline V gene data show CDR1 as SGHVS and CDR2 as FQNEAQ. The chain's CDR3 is CASSRSGAREQYF. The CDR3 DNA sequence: TGTGCCAGCAGTCGGAGCGGGGCCCGGGAGCAGTACTTC.